This T cell receptor beta chain came from a study of Ad26.COV2.S vaccination and SARS-CoV-2 variants. The V and J ends lost 0 bases and 5 bases, in that order; junction bases with no gene match: 8. Germline CDR1 and CDR2: SGHNT and YYREEE (reference sequence). This CDR3 contains 16 residues. Specified treatment: some 20 received Ad26.COV2.S at low or high dose, single or two shots; a few received placebo; per-sample allocation not given. Day 63 after the first injection of vaccine or placebo was the sampling time. Clones were read by immunoSEQ multiplex PCR, and TCRdb kept only the in-frame ones, dropping some. The sample records approximately 400,000 clones, 83% being singletons.

The chain links TRBV5-4 to TRBJ2-7; TRBD1 agrees at 10 bases. Sample: peripheral blood, taken in a trial of Ad26.COV2.S vaccine versus placebo. This clonotype was sampled from a person aged 18-60 years who received the Ad26.COV2.S COVID-19 vaccine or a placebo. The CDR3 reads CASSLELWTGGDEQYF. CDR3 DNA sequence: TGTGCCAGCAGCTTGGAACTCTGGACAGGGGGGGACGAGCAGTACTTC.